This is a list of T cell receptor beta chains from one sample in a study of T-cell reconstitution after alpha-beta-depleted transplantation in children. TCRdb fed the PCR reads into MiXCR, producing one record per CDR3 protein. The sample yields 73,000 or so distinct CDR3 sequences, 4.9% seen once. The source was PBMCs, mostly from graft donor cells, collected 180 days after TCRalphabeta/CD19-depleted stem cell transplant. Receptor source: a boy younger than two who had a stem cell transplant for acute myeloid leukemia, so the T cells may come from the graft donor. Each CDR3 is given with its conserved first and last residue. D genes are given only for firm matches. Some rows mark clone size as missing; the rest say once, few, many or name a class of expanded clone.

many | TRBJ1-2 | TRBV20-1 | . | CSASRAGTNYGYTF | TGCAGTGCCAGCAGGGCAGGGACTAACTATGGCTACACCTTC
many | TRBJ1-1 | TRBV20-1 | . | CSAPPGGGEAFF | TGCAGTGCTCCTCCGGGAGGGGGTGAAGCTTTCTTT
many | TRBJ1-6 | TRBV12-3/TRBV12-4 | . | CASSLRRERAPLHF | TGTGCCAGCAGTTTACGGAGGGAAAGGGCACCCCTCCACTTT
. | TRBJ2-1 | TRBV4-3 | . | CASSQDDRGEQFF | TGCGCCAGCAGCCAAGATGATCGAGGTGAGCAGTTCTTC
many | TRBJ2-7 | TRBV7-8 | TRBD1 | CASSRGQPYEQYF | TGTGCCAGCAGCCGGGGACAGCCTTACGAGCAGTACTTC
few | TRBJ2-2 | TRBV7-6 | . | CASSRDAGELFF | TGTGCCAGCAGCCGGGACGCCGGGGAGCTGTTTTTT
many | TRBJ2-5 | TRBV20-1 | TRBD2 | CSARRLAGAKGETQYF | TGCAGTGCTAGACGACTAGCGGGGGCCAAGGGGGAGACCCAGTACTTC
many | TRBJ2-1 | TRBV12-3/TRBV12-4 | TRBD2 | CASSPPGTSGGYNEQFF | TGTGCCAGCAGTCCCCCGGGGACTAGCGGGGGTTACAATGAGCAGTTCTTC
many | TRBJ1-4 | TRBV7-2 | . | CASSLVLARDSGEKLFF | TGTGCCAGCAGCTTAGTATTGGCCCGGGACTCAGGCGAAAAACTGTTTTTT
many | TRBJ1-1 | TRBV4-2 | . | CASSQEGGANTEAFF | TGTGCCAGCAGCCAAGAGGGAGGGGCGAACACTGAAGCTTTCTTT
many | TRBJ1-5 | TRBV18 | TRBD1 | CASSPSGQGLWNQPQHF | TGTGCCAGCTCACCGTCTGGACAGGGTTTGTGGAATCAGCCCCAGCATTTT
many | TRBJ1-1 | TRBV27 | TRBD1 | CASSLATGFNTEAFF | TGTGCCAGCAGTCTAGCGACAGGGTTCAACACTGAAGCTTTCTTT
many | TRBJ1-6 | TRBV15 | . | CATGGGGISPLHF | TGTGCCACAGGGGGGGGAGGAATTTCACCCCTCCACTTT
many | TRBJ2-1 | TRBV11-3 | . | CASKTGTTQYNEQFF | TGTGCCAGTAAGACCGGGACGACCCAATACAATGAGCAGTTCTTC
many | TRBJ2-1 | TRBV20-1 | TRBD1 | CSAGTGRGNEQFF | TGCAGTGCCGGGACAGGGAGGGGCAATGAGCAGTTCTTC
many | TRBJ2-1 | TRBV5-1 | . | CASSPGGNYDNEQFF | TGCGCCAGCAGCCCTGGGGGGAACTACGACAATGAGCAGTTCTTC
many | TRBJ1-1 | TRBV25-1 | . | CASSVGGFTEAFF | TGTGCCAGCAGTGTGGGGGGCTTCACTGAAGCTTTCTTT
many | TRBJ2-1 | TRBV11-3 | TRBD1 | CASSLGGTGAYNEQFF | TGTGCCAGCTCATTGGGGGGGACAGGGGCCTACAATGAGCAGTTCTTC
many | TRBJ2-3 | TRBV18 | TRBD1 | CASSSDRVTDTQYF | TGTGCCAGCTCATCGGACAGGGTCACAGATACGCAGTATTTT
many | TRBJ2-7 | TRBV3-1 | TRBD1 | CASSGGPGQGFYEQYF | TGTGCCAGCAGCGGGGGACCGGGACAGGGCTTCTACGAGCAGTACTTC
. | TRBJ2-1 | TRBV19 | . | CASSQQGSPGEQFF | TGTGCCAGTAGTCAGCAGGGGTCCCCGGGTGAGCAGTTCTTC
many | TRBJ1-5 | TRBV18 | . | CASSPPAGAPQHF | TGTGCCAGCTCACCACCGGCGGGAGCGCCCCAGCATTTT
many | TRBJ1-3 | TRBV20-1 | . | CSARVGNSGNTIYF | TGCAGTGCTAGAGTGGGCAACTCTGGAAACACCATATATTTT
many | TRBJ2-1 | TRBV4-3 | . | CASSQAPPTLGYNEQFF | TGCGCCAGCAGCCAGGCTCCCCCCACTCTCGGGTACAATGAGCAGTTCTTC
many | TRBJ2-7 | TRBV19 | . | CASTMGDGPPYEQYF | TGTGCCAGTACCATGGGGGACGGACCCCCCTACGAGCAGTACTTC
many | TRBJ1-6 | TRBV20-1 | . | CSARSSPYNSPLHF | TGCAGTGCTAGGTCGAGCCCCTATAATTCACCCCTCCACTTT
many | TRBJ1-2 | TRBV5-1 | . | CASSSVGGYGYTF | TGCGCCAGCAGCTCCGTCGGGGGCTATGGCTACACCTTC
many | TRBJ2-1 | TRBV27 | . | CASSFLGNEQFF | TGTGCCAGCAGTTTCCTAGGCAATGAGCAGTTCTTC
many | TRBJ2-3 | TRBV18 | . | CASSFLSRRDTQYF | TGTGCCAGCTCCTTCCTCAGCAGGAGGGATACGCAGTATTTT
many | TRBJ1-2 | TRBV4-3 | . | CASSQEVLGAGYTF | TGCGCCAGCAGCCAAGAGGTGTTAGGGGCTGGCTACACCTTC
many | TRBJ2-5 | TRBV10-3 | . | CAIGKDQETQYF | TGTGCCATCGGAAAGGACCAAGAGACCCAGTACTTC